This TCR beta chain is drawn from a study of T cells expressing NK-cell markers. Germline V lookup: CDR1 MNHEY, CDR2 SMNVEV (reference sequence). The CDR3 is 13 amino acids. After re-calling the 5' RACE reads, TCRdb lists one entry per CDR3 protein, DNA absent. Recorded for this sample: about 390,000 distinct CDR3 sequences. The receptor was derived from a woman between 45 and 65 years old in good health. The specimen sequenced was blood T cells: a sorted CD56 or NKG2C T cell subset, CD4+ or CD8+ T cells, or bulk PBMC T cells (not recorded which). The chain recombines TRBV27 with TRBJ2-2; TCRdb's D gene call, TRBD2, goes unchecked for lack of DNA. The CDR3 is CASSGGGTGELFF.